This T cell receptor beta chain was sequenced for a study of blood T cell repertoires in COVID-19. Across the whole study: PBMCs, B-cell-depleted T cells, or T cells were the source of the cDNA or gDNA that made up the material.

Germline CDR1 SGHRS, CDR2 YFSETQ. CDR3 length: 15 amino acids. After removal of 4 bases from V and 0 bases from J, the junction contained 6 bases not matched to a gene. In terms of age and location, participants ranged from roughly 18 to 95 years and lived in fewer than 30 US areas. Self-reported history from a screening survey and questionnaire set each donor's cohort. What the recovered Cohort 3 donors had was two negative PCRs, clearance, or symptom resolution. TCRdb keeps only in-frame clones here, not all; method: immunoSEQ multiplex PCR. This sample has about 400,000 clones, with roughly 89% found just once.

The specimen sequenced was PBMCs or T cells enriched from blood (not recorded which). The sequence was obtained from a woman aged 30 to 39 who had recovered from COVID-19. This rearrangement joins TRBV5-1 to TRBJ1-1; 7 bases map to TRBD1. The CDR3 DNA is TGCGCCAGCAGCGCCATGACAGGGATGAACACTGAAGCTTTCTTT. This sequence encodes CASSAMTGMNTEAFF. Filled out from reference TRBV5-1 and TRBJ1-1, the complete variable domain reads KAGVTQTPRYLIKTRGQQVTLSCSPISGHRSVSWYQQTPGQGLQFLFEYFSETQRNKGNFPGRFSGRQFSNSRSEMNVSTLELGDSALYLCASSAMTGMNTEAFFGQGTRLTVV.